This TCR beta chain came from a study of shared clonotypes between healthy human individuals. The CDR3 sequence is 18 residues long. Trimming left V 7 bases short and J 6 bases short, with 28 bases between. Germline V gene lookup returns CDR1 MDHEN and CDR2 SYDVKM. It was at deep level that the assay was run. Method: immunoSEQ multiplex PCR; TCRdb's copy keeps in-frame clones and lacks some. Of fewer than 650,000 clones listed, 76% are singletons. Donors were Caucasian adults residing in Nashville, Tennessee, USA. The specimen was PBMCs. V gene TRBV28 combines with J gene TRBJ2-1; tentative D call: TRBD2 (11 bases). This sequence originates from a woman aged 40 to 55 in good health. Some clones in this sample may be carry-over from other donors' samples. CDR3: CASTRQGALAGGSNEQFF. DNA of the CDR3: TGTGCCAGCACCAGACAGGGGGCTCTAGCGGGAGGTAGCAATGAGCAGTTCTTC.